This T cell receptor (beta chain) was retrieved from a study of T cell responses to AZD1222 COVID-19 vaccine. Generated by immunoSEQ multiplex PCR, the TCRdb table keeps only in-frame clones and is missing some. The sample has about 180,000 clones; around 90% are singletons. V was pared by 4 bases and J by 4 bases, with 16 bases between. The CDR3 runs to 15 residues. In germline, CDR1 is LGHDT, CDR2 YNNKEL (reference sequence). This chain connects TRBV3-1 (or the pseudogene TRBV3-2) to TRBJ1-2; D is unresolved. The sample in question was peripheral blood, obtained 28 days after the second AZD1222 dose. This TCR came from an adult who received the AZD1222 COVID-19 vaccine. For the CDR3, the DNA is TGTGCCAGCAGCCGAGGTGGGGTCCTCGCCTATGGCTACACCTTC. Amino acid sequence: CASSRGGVLAYGYTF.